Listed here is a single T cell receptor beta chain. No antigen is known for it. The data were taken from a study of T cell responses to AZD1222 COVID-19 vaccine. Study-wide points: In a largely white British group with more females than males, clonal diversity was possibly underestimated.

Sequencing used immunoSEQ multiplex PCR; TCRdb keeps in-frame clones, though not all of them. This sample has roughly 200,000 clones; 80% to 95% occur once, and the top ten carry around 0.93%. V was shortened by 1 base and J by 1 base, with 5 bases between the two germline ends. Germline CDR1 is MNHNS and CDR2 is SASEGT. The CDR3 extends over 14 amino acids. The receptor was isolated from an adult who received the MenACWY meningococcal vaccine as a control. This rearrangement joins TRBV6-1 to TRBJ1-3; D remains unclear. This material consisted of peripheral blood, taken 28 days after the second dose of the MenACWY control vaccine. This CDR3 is CASSEEGSGNTIYF. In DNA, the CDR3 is TGTGCCAGCAGTGAAGAAGGTTCTGGAAACACCATATATTTT.